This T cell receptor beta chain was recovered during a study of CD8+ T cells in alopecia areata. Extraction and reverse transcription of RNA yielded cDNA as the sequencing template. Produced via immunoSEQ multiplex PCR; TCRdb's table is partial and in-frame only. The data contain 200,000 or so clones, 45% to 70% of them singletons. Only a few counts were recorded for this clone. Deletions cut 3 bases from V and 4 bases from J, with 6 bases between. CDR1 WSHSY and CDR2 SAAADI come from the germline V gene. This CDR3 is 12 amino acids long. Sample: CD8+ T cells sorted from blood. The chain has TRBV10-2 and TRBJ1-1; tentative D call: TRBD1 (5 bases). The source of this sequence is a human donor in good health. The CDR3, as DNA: TGCGCCAGCAGTGATGGGGGCACTGAAGCTTTCTTT. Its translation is CASSDGGTEAFF.